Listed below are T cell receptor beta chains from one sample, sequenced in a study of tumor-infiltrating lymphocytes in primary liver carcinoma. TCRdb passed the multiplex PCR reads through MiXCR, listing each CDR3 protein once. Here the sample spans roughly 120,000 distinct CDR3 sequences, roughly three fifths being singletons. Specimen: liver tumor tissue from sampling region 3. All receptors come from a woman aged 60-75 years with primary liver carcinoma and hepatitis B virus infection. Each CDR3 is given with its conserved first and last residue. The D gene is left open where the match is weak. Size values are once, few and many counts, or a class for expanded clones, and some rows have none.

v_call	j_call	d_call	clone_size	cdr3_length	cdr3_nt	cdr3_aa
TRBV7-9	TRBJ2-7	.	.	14	TGTGCCAGCAGCTCTCGACAGGAGCTTAGGGAACAGTACTTC	CASSSRQELREQYF
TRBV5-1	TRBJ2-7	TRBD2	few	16	TGCGCCAGCGGCTATAGCGGGACTAGCGTCTCCTACGAGCAGTACTTC	CASGYSGTSVSYEQYF
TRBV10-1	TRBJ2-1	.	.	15	TGCGCCAGCAGTGAAACGTCCGGGGGATGCAATGAGCAGCTCTTC	CASSETSGGCNEQLF
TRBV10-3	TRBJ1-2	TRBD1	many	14	TGTGCCATCAGACCGACAGGGGTTAACTATGGCTACACCTTC	CAIRPTGVNYGYTF
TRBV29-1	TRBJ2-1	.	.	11	TGCAGCATTGAGACCTACAATGATCAGTTCTTC	CSIETYNDQFF
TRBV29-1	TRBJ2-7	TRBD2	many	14	TGCAGCGCCGGACTAGCGGGAGGGCCGAGTGAGCAGTACTTC	CSAGLAGGPSEQYF
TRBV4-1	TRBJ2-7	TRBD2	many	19	TGCGCCAGCAGCCAAGATTCCCCCCTGACTAGCCGAATAACCTACGAGCAGTACTTC	CASSQDSPLTSRITYEQYF
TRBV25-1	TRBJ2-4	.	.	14	TGTGCCAGCAGCCCCGGGTCCCCCGAAAACAGTCAGTACTTC	CASSPGSPENSQYF
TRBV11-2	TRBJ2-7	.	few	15	TGTGCCAGCAACTTAGTGAGGGGACGGGGTTACGAGCAGTACTTC	CASNLVRGRGYEQYF
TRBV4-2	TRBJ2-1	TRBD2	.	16	TGTGCCGGCAACCAAGATACGGGAGGGTCCTACAATGAGCAGTTCTTC	CAGNQDTGGSYNEQFF
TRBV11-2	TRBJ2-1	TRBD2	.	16	TGTGCCAGCAGCTTAGGAGGCGGGAGTATCTACAATGAGCATTTCTTC	CASSLGGGSIYNEHFF
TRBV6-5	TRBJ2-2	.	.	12	TGTGCCAGCAGTCAAAATACCAGGGAGCTGTTTTTT	CASSQNTRELFF
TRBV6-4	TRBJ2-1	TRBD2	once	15	TGTGCCAGCAGTGACACCAGCGGGAACTACAATGAGCTGTTCTTC	CASSDTSGNYNELFF
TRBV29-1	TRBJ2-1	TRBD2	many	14	TGCAGCGTCGGGACTAGCGGGATAAACAATGAGCAGTTCTTC	CSVGTSGINNEQFF
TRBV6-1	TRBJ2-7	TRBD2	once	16	TGTACCAGCAGCCCCTACCTAGTGGGAGGGTCCTACGAGCAGTACTTC	CTSSPYLVGGSYEQYF
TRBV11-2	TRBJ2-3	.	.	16	TGTGCCAGCAGCCCAGAGCTTGCCTCTAGCATAGATACGCAGTATTTT	CASSPELASSIDTQYF
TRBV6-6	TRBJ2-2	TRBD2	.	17	TGTGCCAGCACCCGACCAGCGGGAGATCTGGGTACCGGGGAGCTGTTTTTT	CASTRPAGDLGTGELFF
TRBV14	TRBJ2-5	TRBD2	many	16	TGTGCCAGCAGCCTGCGAGCGGGAGGGAACCAAGAGACCCAGTACTTC	CASSLRAGGNQETQYF
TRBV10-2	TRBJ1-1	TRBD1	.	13	TGCGTCAGCATCACAGGGGCATTAACTAAAGCTTTCTTT	CVSITGALTKAFF
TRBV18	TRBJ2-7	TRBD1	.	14	TGTGCCAGCTCACCTATTCAGACAGGGGGAGAGCAGTACTTC	CASSPIQTGGEQYF
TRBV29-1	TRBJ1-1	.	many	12	TGCAGCGTTCGAAACGGCGACACTGAAGCTTTCTTT	CSVRNGDTEAFF
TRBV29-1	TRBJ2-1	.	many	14	TGCAGCGTTGAAGTTTGGGGTACCTACAATGAGCAGTTCTTC	CSVEVWGTYNEQFF
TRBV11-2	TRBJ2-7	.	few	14	TGTGCCAGCAGCCCCACTAGTGCCTCCTGCGAGCAGTACTTC	CASSPTSASCEQYF
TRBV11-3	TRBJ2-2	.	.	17	TGTGCCAGCATCCACGGGGGCAGGAACTTGAACACCGGGGAGCTGTTTTTT	CASIHGGRNLNTGELFF
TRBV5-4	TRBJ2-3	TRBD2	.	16	TGTGCCTGCAGCCTGAGCGGGAGGGGTCGGACAGATACGCAGTATTTT	CACSLSGRGRTDTQYF
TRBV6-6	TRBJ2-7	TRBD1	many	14	TGTGCCAGCAGAAAGGGACAGGGGATGTACGAGCAGTACTTC	CASRKGQGMYEQYF
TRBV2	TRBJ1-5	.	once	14	TGTGCCAGCAGCGTACAGGGAACATATCAGCCCCAGCATTTT	CASSVQGTYQPQHF
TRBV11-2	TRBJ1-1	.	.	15	TGTGCCAGCAGCCCAGTCCGGGCAATGAACACTGAAACTTTCTTT	CASSPVRAMNTETFF
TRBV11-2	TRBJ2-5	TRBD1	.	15	TGTGACAGCAGCCTGACGACAGGGGTGGGAGAGACACAGTACTTC	CDSSLTTGVGETQYF
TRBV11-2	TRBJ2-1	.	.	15	TGTGCCAGCAGCTTAGTCCGCGACCGCTTGAATGAGCAGCTCTTC	CASSLVRDRLNEQLF
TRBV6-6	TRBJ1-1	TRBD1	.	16	TGTGCCAGCAGCCTGGGACAGGGGACTGTAGGCACTGAACCTTTCTTT	CASSLGQGTVGTEPFF